This T cell receptor (beta chain) was sequenced during a study of blood T cell repertoires in COVID-19. Study-level information: Collection of acute and convalescent COVID-19 samples took place in the United States, Italy and Spain. Nucleic acid was either cDNA or gDNA, and it came from T cells, B-cell-depleted T cells, or PBMCs.

In the source study's methods: The assay estimated nucleated cells by amplifying reference gene primers. The data were produced by immunoSEQ multiplex PCR, yet TCRdb's version contains in-frame clones alone and is incomplete. V and J calls and clone size are given by that table; D and trimming were obtained from the DNA. Of 250,000 to 350,000 clones in the sample, around 90% were seen once. Material for sequencing was peripheral blood. The receptor's source is a man between 18 and 35 years old who had recovered from COVID-19.

The CDR3 spells CASSFYGQGTDEQYF. The DNA of the CDR3 is TGTGCCAGCAGTTTCTATGGACAGGGAACCGACGAGCAGTACTTC. This sequence joins TRBV6-5 and TRBJ2-7; 8 bases are shared with TRBD1. Germline assignment: CDR1 MNHEY and CDR2 SVGAGI. The length of the CDR3 is 15 residues. The V gene end was trimmed by 4 bases and the J gene end by 5 bases; junction bases not matched to a gene: 10.